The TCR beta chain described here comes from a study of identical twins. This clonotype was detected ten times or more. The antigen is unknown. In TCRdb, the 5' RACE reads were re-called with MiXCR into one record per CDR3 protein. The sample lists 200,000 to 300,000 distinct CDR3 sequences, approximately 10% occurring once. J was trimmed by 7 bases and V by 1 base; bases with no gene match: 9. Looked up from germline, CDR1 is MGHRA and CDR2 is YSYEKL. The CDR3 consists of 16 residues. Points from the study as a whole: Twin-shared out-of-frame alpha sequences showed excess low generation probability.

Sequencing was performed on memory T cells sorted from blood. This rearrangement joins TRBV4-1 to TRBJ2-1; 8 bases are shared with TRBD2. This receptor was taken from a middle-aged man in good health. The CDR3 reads CASSQVFGGAPNEQFF. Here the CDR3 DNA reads TGCGCCAGCAGCCAAGTATTCGGGGGGGCTCCAAATGAGCAGTTCTTC.